Listed below are T cell receptor beta chains from one sample, sequenced in a study of cytomegalovirus exposure and HLA in healthy donors. Sequenced by immunoSEQ multiplex PCR; TCRdb stores in-frame clones only, minus some. The sample includes about 160,000 clones, roughly four fifths of them seen just once. The sample consisted of PBMCs. These receptors all stem from a woman in her forties or fifties in good health and CMV-seropositive. Each CDR3 is given with its conserved first and last residue. D genes are given only for firm matches. Where a row states a size, it is once, few, many or the class of an expanded clone; other rows omit it.

size	V	D	J	CDR3	DNA
-	TRBV2	-	TRBJ2-1	CASSGLVESNEQFF	TGTGCCAGCAGTGGACTAGTGGAATCCAATGAGCAGTTCTTC
-	TRBV19	-	TRBJ1-2	CASKRDPYGYTF	TGTGCCAGTAAACGGGATCCCTATGGCTACACCTTC
-	TRBV5-1	TRBD1	TRBJ1-4	CASSFQGGDEKLFF	TGCGCCAGCAGCTTCCAGGGGGGAGATGAAAAACTGTTTTTT
once	TRBV7-9	-	TRBJ1-6	CASSLVAGDNSPLHF	TGTGCCAGCAGCTTAGTGGCAGGGGATAATTCACCCCTCCACTTT
-	TRBV28	TRBD2	TRBJ2-1	CASRRGYNEQFF	TGTGCCAGCAGGCGGGGGTACAATGAGCAGTTCTTC
-	TRBV6-5	TRBD2	TRBJ2-3	CASKRTSGGDTQYF	TGTGCCAGCAAGAGGACTAGCGGGGGAGATACGCAGTATTTT
-	TRBV9	-	TRBJ2-5	CASSNTGETQYF	TGTGCCAGCAGCAATACCGGAGAGACCCAGTACTTC
-	TRBV7-6	TRBD2	TRBJ2-3	CASSPTLPSGGNADTQYF	TGTGCCAGCAGCCCTACCCTGCCTAGCGGGGGGAATGCAGATACGCAGTATTTT
-	TRBV19	-	TRBJ1-4	CASSGIALMEEKLFF	TGTGCCAGTTCCGGGATAGCCTTAATGGAGGAAAAACTGTTTTTT
-	TRBV4-2	TRBD2	TRBJ2-2	CASSQGGGGAPRELFF	TGTGCCAGCAGCCAAGGGGGCGGGGGGGCCCCCCGGGAGCTGTTTTTT
-	TRBV19	TRBD2	TRBJ2-1	CASSYSSGGYNEQFF	TGTGCCAGTAGTTATTCTAGCGGGGGGTACAATGAGCAGTTCTTC
-	TRBV27	-	TRBJ1-1	CASSSPTGSEAFF	TGTGCCAGCAGTTCACCGACGGGGAGTGAAGCTTTCTTT
few	TRBV27	-	TRBJ2-7	CASRMGPGSREQYF	TGTGCCAGCCGCATGGGGCCAGGGTCACGCGAGCAGTACTTC
-	TRBV7-3	TRBD1	TRBJ2-2	CASGTGTGELFF	TGTGCCAGCGGGACAGGGACCGGGGAGCTGTTTTTT
-	TRBV7-2	-	TRBJ1-1	CASSQTVQGKAFF	TGTGCCAGCAGCCAGACGGTTCAGGGGAAGGCTTTCTTT
few	TRBV10-3	TRBD1	TRBJ1-2	CAISDQRQGSYGYTF	TGTGCCATCAGTGACCAAAGACAGGGTTCCTATGGCTACACCTTC
-	TRBV29-1	-	TRBJ2-3	CSVLQGLVTGTQYF	TGCAGCGTACTACAGGGTCTAGTAACAGGTACGCAGTATTTT
-	TRBV6-1	-	TRBJ2-4	CASTFGVAKNIQYF	TGTGCCAGCACTTTTGGAGTAGCCAAAAACATTCAGTACTTC
-	TRBV7-6	TRBD2	TRBJ2-1	CASSPTSGGTTYNEQFF	TGTGCCAGCAGTCCAACTAGCGGGGGGACAACCTACAATGAGCAGTTCTTC
-	TRBV6-4	-	TRBJ1-2	CASSEHDGLPNYGYTF	TGTGCCAGCAGTGAACACGACGGGTTACCTAACTATGGCTACACCTTC
-	TRBV7-2	TRBD1	TRBJ1-2	CASNIQGAGGYTF	TGTGCCAGCAACATACAGGGGGCTGGAGGCTACACCTTC
-	TRBV19	-	TRBJ2-4	CASSPRRGSIAKNIQYF	TGTGCCAGTAGTCCACGGAGGGGATCAATAGCCAAAAACATTCAGTACTTC
-	TRBV29-1	-	TRBJ1-5	CSVEAGSNQPQHF	TGCAGCGTTGAGGCCGGGAGCAATCAGCCCCAGCATTTT
once	TRBV5-1	-	TRBJ1-1	CASSSSFTLNTEAFF	TGCGCCAGCAGCTCATCGTTTACATTGAACACTGAAGCTTTCTTT
-	TRBV2	TRBD2	TRBJ2-5	CASRTSGAQKTQYF	TGTGCCAGCAGAACTAGCGGGGCGCAGAAGACCCAGTACTTC
few	TRBV5-4	TRBD1	TRBJ1-2	CASSLDRGKGYTF	TGTGCCAGCAGCTTAGACAGGGGTAAGGGCTACACCTTC
-	TRBV5-1	TRBD1	TRBJ1-3	CASSFGDRATNTIYF	TGCGCCAGCAGCTTTGGGGACAGGGCTACAAACACCATATATTTT
-	TRBV5-4	TRBD1	TRBJ1-5	CASSRQGQPQHF	TGTGCCAGCAGCAGACAGGGTCAGCCCCAGCATTTT
-	TRBV27	-	TRBJ2-4	CASRARLAKNIQYF	TGTGCCAGCAGAGCCCGCTTAGCCAAAAACATTCAGTACTTC
-	TRBV30	-	TRBJ1-1	CAWRRTVSEAFF	TGTGCCTGGAGGCGGACAGTCTCTGAAGCTTTCTTT
-	TRBV6-1	-	TRBJ1-4	CASSERQGRIEKLFF	TGTGCCAGCAGTGAAAGGCAGGGAAGGATTGAAAAACTGTTTTTT
-	TRBV5-4	TRBD1	TRBJ1-1	CASSPRQGVEAFF	TGTGCCAGCAGCCCAAGACAGGGGGTGGAAGCTTTCTTT
-	TRBV18	-	TRBJ1-1	CASSPIGMSNTEAFF	TGTGCCAGCTCACCGATCGGTATGTCGAACACTGAAGCTTTCTTT
-	TRBV5-1	TRBD1	TRBJ2-7	CASSGVQGTQGEQYF	TGCGCCAGCAGCGGGGTACAGGGGACCCAGGGCGAGCAGTACTTC
-	TRBV5-1	-	TRBJ2-5	CASSLDDSQETQYF	TGCGCCAGCAGCTTGGACGACAGTCAAGAGACCCAGTACTTC
-	TRBV5-1	-	TRBJ2-2	CASSLMGTNTGELFF	TGCGCCAGCAGCTTGATGGGGACTAACACCGGGGAGCTGTTTTTT
-	TRBV11-2	TRBD1	TRBJ1-2	CASSFAGTGGGYTF	TGTGCCAGCAGCTTCGCCGGGACAGGGGGAGGCTACACCTTC
once	TRBV5-1	TRBD1	TRBJ2-7	CASSATGIVNEQYF	TGCGCCAGCAGCGCGACAGGGATTGTTAACGAGCAGTACTTC
-	TRBV5-1	TRBD1	TRBJ2-1	CASSSGGQGAQNEQFF	TGCGCCAGCAGCTCGGGGGGACAGGGGGCGCAGAATGAGCAGTTCTTC
-	TRBV10-2	-	TRBJ1-5	CASSDLSNQPQHF	TGCGCCAGCAGTGATCTTAGCAATCAGCCCCAGCATTTT
-	TRBV6-6	TRBD1	TRBJ2-7	CASMGDSYEQYF	TGTGCCAGCATGGGGGACAGCTACGAGCAGTACTTC
few	TRBV5-1	-	TRBJ2-7	CASSLEGGMREQYF	TGCGCCAGCAGCTTGGAAGGGGGTATGCGCGAGCAGTACTTC
-	TRBV14	TRBD2	TRBJ2-1	CASSLSTGGQFF	TGTGCCAGCAGCCTTAGCACGGGGGGGCAGTTCTTC
few	TRBV5-1	TRBD1	TRBJ1-4	CASSPRQGATNEKLFF	TGCGCCAGCAGCCCACGACAGGGTGCAACTAATGAAAAACTGTTTTTT